Detailed here is one TCR beta chain. Its target is not known. The sample comes from a study of cytomegalovirus exposure and HLA in healthy donors. Study context: Findings of an earlier analysis included some 120 million unique TCR beta sequences from around 180 million T cells.

Germline CDR1 is SNHLY and CDR2 is FYNNEI. CDR3 length: 16 residues. V lost 8 bases, J lost 0 bases, and 11 bases stayed unmatched. Whole-study results and caveats: Reportedly, TCR beta sequences accurately predicted HLA-A and HLA-B alleles in most subjects. One later analysis reportedly identified an Asian-associated ancestry cluster that showed fewer N-insertions than the approximately 700-donor mean.

PCR used 60 Vbeta primers and 13 Jbeta primers. The assay was immunoSEQ multiplex PCR, and TCRdb's table has in-frame clones only and misses some. The data show about 120,000 clones, about 80% seen once. V and J are TRBV2 and TRBJ2-3; 7 bases agree with TRBD1. The TCR comes from a female donor in good health and CMV-seronegative. The sample was PBMCs. CDR3 in amino acids: CASPPGDRVSTDTQYF. CDR3 DNA: TGTGCCAGCCCTCCTGGCGACAGGGTAAGCACAGATACGCAGTATTTT.